Given below is one TCR beta chain in context. Germline-derived CDR1 and CDR2 are MNHEY and SMNVEV (reference sequence). CDR3 length: 15 residues. V gave up 0 bases and J gave up 8 bases; unmatched junction bases: 3. This table comes from immunoSEQ multiplex PCR, and its TCRdb copy is limited to in-frame clones, with some not included. The sample gives around 62,000 clones, 90% of which show up once; around 2.1% is in the top ten. The entry originates in a study of T cell changes during pregnancy in multiple sclerosis. The sequenced sample was peripheral blood, obtained in the second trimester of pregnancy. V and J are TRBV27 and TRBJ1-6, with 8 bases identical to TRBD1. The receptor was isolated from a female donor in good health, enrolled as a control in a pregnancy study. Here the CDR3 DNA reads TGTGCCAGCAGTTTATCGGCGACAGGGGATTCACCCCTCCACTTT. Translation: CASSLSATGDSPLHF.